Many counts were recorded for the clone carrying this T cell receptor (beta chain). What it binds is not known. These data originate in a study of blood T cells in healthy people across ages. Study-wide points: Possibly, changes in expanded clonotypes were confounded because donor CMV status was unknown. Observed TCR beta diversity per million T cells went down as age went up. This fall followed a roughly linear course with age.

V shed 3 bases, J shed 1 base, and the junction held 11 bases outside the gene matches. This CDR3 has 16 amino acids. Germline loops: CDR1 DFQATT, CDR2 SNEGSKA (reference sequence). A second PCR, run for roughly 6 to 11 cycles, used a sample-barcoded 5' primer plus a J-beta primer mix. TCRdb independently ran MiXCR on the 5' RACE reads; one entry per CDR3 protein. The sample gives 800,000 to 950,000 distinct CDR3 sequences, 25% to 30% of which show up once; 10% is in the top ten. These sequences were also reported in another study, on T cells of mothers and their children. From that report: Thymic selection molds TCR recombination output in a comparable way in related and unrelated pairs. No clone of persistent microchimeric T cells was detected.

The rearrangement uses TRBV20-1 and TRBJ2-5; TRBD2 aligns across 7 bases. Material: blood. This receptor was identified in a woman aged 40-49 years in good health. The CDR3 DNA follows: TGCAGTGCTAGTCTGCCCAGCGGGGCCGCCCAAGAGACCCAGTACTTC. It specifies CSASLPSGAAQETQYF.